One and the same sample provided the 21 T cell receptor beta chains below, sequenced in a study of T-cell reconstitution after alpha-beta-depleted transplantation in children. As it was prepared, the TCRbeta library received unique molecular identifiers. Using its own MiXCR run on the PCR reads, TCRdb lists one record per CDR3 protein. The sample includes 250,000 to 350,000 distinct CDR3 sequences, around 25% of them seen just once. The material sequenced was PBMCs, mostly from graft donor cells, taken 180 days after TCRalphabeta/CD19-depleted stem cell transplant. Every receptor here comes from a male patient younger than 18 who had a stem cell transplant for acute lymphoblastic leukemia, so the T cells may come from the graft donor.

This rearrangement joins TRBV30 to TRBJ2-7; TRBD1 matches 10 bases. CDR1 and CDR2 from the germline V gene are GTSNPN and SVGIG (reference sequence). With 2 bases clipped from V and 3 bases from J, the junction kept 10 bases outside the gene matches. The CDR3 length is 16 residues. DNA of the CDR3: TGTGCCTGGAGTCCGGGGACAGGGGTTCCCTACTACGAGCAGTACTTC. Translated: CAWSPGTGVPYYEQYF.

This clonotype was seen many times. V usage is TRBV29-1 and J usage is TRBJ1-5, with a weak D call TRBD1 (5 bases). CDR1 is SQVTM, CDR2 ANQGSEA, per germline. Between the trimmed V and J ends, which lost 4 bases and 2 bases, there was a span of 15 bases. The CDR3 is made up of 15 amino acids. The CDR3 region is CSVGDSPWGNQPQHF. In DNA form, the CDR3 reads TGCAGCGTTGGGGACTCACCCTGGGGCAATCAGCCCCAGCATTTT.

This clonotype has a handful of counts. J is TRBJ2-7 and V is TRBV29-1, with TRBD1 as a possible D gene (6 bases). V was clipped by 3 bases and J by 3 bases, with 12 bases between them. This CDR3 spans 13 amino acids. Germline loops: CDR1 SQVTM, CDR2 ANQGSEA. The CDR3 region has the DNA TGCAGCGTTGACCGAGTAGGGGGCTACGAGCAGTACTTC. It specifies CSVDRVGGYEQYF.

The rearrangement uses TRBV27 and TRBJ2-7; 11 bases align to TRBD2. The CDR3 spans 14 residues. Germline V gene lookup returns CDR1 MNHEY and CDR2 SMNVEV (reference sequence). Trimming at V came to 7 bases and at J to 1 base, leaving 3 bases not matched to a gene. The CDR3 DNA is TGTGCCAGCAATCCTAGCGGGAGGTCCTACGAGCAGTACTTC. This encodes CASNPSGRSYEQYF.

This clonotype was seen more than once but under ten times. This sequence joins TRBV7-8 and TRBJ1-2; D perhaps matches TRBD1 (5 bases). The V gene's germline CDR1 is SGHVS and CDR2 FQNEAQ. The length of the CDR3 is 13 residues. The germline V and J ends were trimmed by 4 bases and 6 bases, with 12 bases remaining between them. The CDR3 DNA reads TGTGCCAGCAGCTGGGGACCTACTGATGGCTACACCTTC. It yields the protein CASSWGPTDGYTF. The full variable domain, in which reference TRBV7-8 and TRBJ1-2 provide the parts outside the CDR3, is GAGVSQSPRYKVAKRGQDVALRCDPISGHVSLFWYQQALGQGPEFLTYFQNEAQLDKSGLPSDRFFAERPEGSVSTLKIQRTQQEDSAVYLCASSWGPTDGYTFGSGTRLTVV.

This clonotype was found a few times. This chain uses TRBV5-1 with TRBJ1-3, with D unresolved. The CDR3 is 16 amino acids. The ends were cut back, 0 bases at V and 1 base at J, with 11 bases in the middle. Germline V gene sequence: CDR1 SGHRS, CDR2 YFSETQ. This CDR3 is CASSLEVPPSGNTIYF. In nucleotides, the CDR3 is TGCGCCAGCAGCTTGGAGGTACCGCCTTCTGGAAACACCATATATTTT.

This clonotype came up a few times. The rearrangement joins TRBV12-3 or TRBV12-4 to TRBJ1-5; D is uncertain. The CDR3 has 14 amino acids. V was shortened by 2 bases and J by 9 bases, with 14 bases between the two germline ends. The CDR3 bases are TGTGCCAGCAGTTTATACGGGAGCCTATGGCCCCAGCATTTT. This gives the protein CASSLYGSLWPQHF.

This clonotype occurred many times. The V call is TRBV12-3 or TRBV12-4, the J call TRBJ2-1; 11 bases line up with TRBD2. The CDR3 extends over 13 amino acids. J was trimmed by 7 bases and V by 6 bases; bases with no gene match: 2. DNA of the CDR3: TGTGCCAGCAGGCGACTAGCGGGGAATGAGCAGTTCTTC. Its translation: CASRRLAGNEQFF.

CDR3 residues: CASSFGQGRETQYF. For the CDR3, the DNA is TGTGCCAGCAGCTTCGGACAGGGAAGGGAGACCCAGTACTTC. The genes are TRBV7-9 and TRBJ2-5, with 8 bases fitting TRBD1. The V gene end was trimmed by 3 bases and the J gene end by 5 bases; junction bases not matched to a gene: 5. Germline CDR1 is SEHNR and CDR2 is FQNEAQ (reference sequence). This CDR3 is 14 amino acids long.

The chain couples TRBV7-3 to TRBJ2-2; D is perhaps TRBD2 (6 bases). The V end was cut by 1 base, the J end by 5 bases, with 11 bases between. The CDR3 runs to 15 residues. The germline V gene encodes CDR1 SGHTA and CDR2 FQGTGA. For the CDR3, the DNA is TGTGCCAGCAGCTTAAGAGGGGACTTGACCGGGGAGCTGTTTTTT. It codes for CASSLRGDLTGELFF.

This clonotype was seen at least ten times. V is TRBV10-3 and J is TRBJ2-7; 7 bases align to TRBD1. CDR3 size: 15 residues. Per the germline V gene, CDR1 is ENHRY and CDR2 is SYGVKD. Trimming removed 2 bases from V and 0 bases from J; junction bases left unmatched: 4. CDR3 in DNA: TGTGCCATCAGTGAGGGACAGGCGAGCTCCTACGAGCAGTACTTC. Protein sequence: CAISEGQASSYEQYF.

The chain joins TRBV18 to TRBJ2-1, with 9 bases aligning to TRBD2. V shed 1 base, J shed 4 bases, and the junction held 11 bases outside the gene matches. Germline CDR1 reads KGHSH; CDR2 reads LQKENI. The CDR3 has 18 residues. The CDR3 reads CASSPHILAGAAYNEQFF. The DNA for the CDR3 is TGTGCCAGCTCACCACATATATTAGCGGGAGCTGCGTACAATGAGCAGTTCTTC.

The table lists this clonotype with many counts. V is TRBV20-1 and J is TRBJ2-1, with TRBD2 matching over 11 bases. V shed 0 bases and J 3 bases; nucleotides not matched to a gene: 10. The CDR3 extends over 18 amino acids. The germline gives CDR1 DFQATT, CDR2 SNEGSKA (reference sequence). CDR3: CSAREHHLAGGIYNEQFF. The CDR3 DNA reads as TGCAGTGCTAGAGAACACCACCTAGCGGGAGGTATCTACAATGAGCAGTTCTTC.

V is TRBV29-1 and J is TRBJ2-5, with TRBD1 matching 8 bases. CDR1 is SQVTM and CDR2 is ANQGSEA in the germline V gene. There are 14 residues in the CDR3. V dropped 4 bases and J dropped 5; count of bases not matched to a gene: 9. CDR3 in DNA: TGCAGCGTTGGATCCGGGACAGGTGGGGAGACCCAGTACTTC. This translates into CSVGSGTGGETQYF.

For the CDR3, the DNA is TGTGCCAGCAGTAGTCCCCAGGGGGCCGAGACCCAGTACTTC. Translating it yields CASSSPQGAETQYF. The chain uses TRBV28 and TRBJ2-5, with 8 bases aligning to TRBD1. CDR1 and CDR2 from the germline V gene are MDHEN and SYDVKM. The V and J ends lost 5 bases and 5 bases, in that order; junction bases with no gene match: 7. There are 14 residues in the CDR3.

There are a few counts of this clonotype. The chain joins TRBV5-1 to TRBJ2-2; D gene ambiguous. The CDR3 is 13 residues long. Deletions cut 0 bases from V and 7 bases from J, with 7 bases between. Germline values: CDR1 SGHRS, CDR2 YFSETQ. The CDR3 reads CASSLAVSGELFF. The CDR3 DNA is TGCGCCAGCAGCTTGGCCGTTAGCGGGGAGCTGTTTTTT.

The chain employs TRBV21-1 and TRBJ2-5. TRBV21-1 has pseudogene status. This CDR3 region has 16 residues. The CDR3, as DNA: TGTGCCAGCAGCAACTTACAGCCTAGAGGTCGGGAGACCCAGTACTTC. It codes for CASSNLQPRGRETQYF.

The CDR3 region has the DNA TGTGCCAGCAGCTTCGGGACTAGCCGGTACAAGCAGTACTTC. This sequence encodes CASSFGTSRYKQYF. The rearrangement joins TRBV7-9 to TRBJ2-7, with 9 nucleotides matching TRBD2. Germline V lookup: CDR1 SEHNR, CDR2 FQNEAQ (reference sequence). The CDR3 runs 14 residues. The V gene end was trimmed by 3 bases and the J gene end by 8 bases; junction bases not matched to a gene: 8.

This clonotype was seen a few times. V and J are TRBV5-1 and TRBJ2-1; D might be TRBD2 (6 bases). This CDR3 has 15 residues. CDR1 and CDR2 (germline): SGHRS, YFSETQ. Deletions cut 0 bases from V and 6 bases from J, with 13 bases between. CDR3 sequence: CASSLDGSFPNEQFF. The CDR3 DNA is TGCGCCAGCAGCTTGGACGGGAGTTTTCCCAATGAGCAGTTCTTC.

The chain joins TRBV5-1 to TRBJ2-5; D may be TRBD1 or TRBD2 (6 bases each). The CDR3 totals 15 residues. Germline lookup yields CDR1 SGHRS and CDR2 YFSETQ. Between the trimmed V and J ends, which lost 1 base and 5 bases, there was a span of 15 bases. CDR3 coding DNA: TGCGCCAGCAGCTTGTTCCCTACAGGGAGGGAGACCCAGTACTTC. Translating it yields CASSLFPTGRETQYF.

The chain employs TRBV3-1 and TRBJ1-1; TRBD1 might be the D (5 bases). V dropped 6 bases and J dropped 4 bases, with 15 bases sitting between them. The germline gives CDR1 LGHDT, CDR2 YNNKEL (reference sequence). The CDR3 contains 14 residues. DNA of the CDR3: TGTGCCAGCAGTTTGCGGGGGGGACCCACTGAAGCTTTCTTT. Translating gives CASSLRGGPTEAFF.